Following are 27 T cell receptor beta chains from one sample sequenced in a study of regulatory T cells in long-lasting Graves disease. Sequencing libraries for TCR beta were prepared with iRepertoire HTBI primers and Arm-PCR of CDR3 regions. Each CDR3 protein gets one entry after TCRdb re-called the multiplex PCR reads with MiXCR. The profile shows a few hundred thousand distinct CDR3 sequences, over 12% of them singletons. Stated time point: newly diagnosed GD, antithyroid drugs for less than 3 months. From PBMCs, RNA was extracted and then used to make the TCR library. The same data also went into a second study, on T cells in Graves' hyperthyroidism and ophthalmopathy.

The starting material was peripheral blood mononuclear cells (PBMCs), obtained at new diagnosis, from a patient treated with antithyroid drugs. These TCRs come from a woman in her forties with Graves disease.

This clonotype was observed at least ten times. Compared with germline, one end of the junction differs, possibly owing to a read error. J is TRBJ2-3 and V is TRBV5-1; maybe TRBD2 (5 bases). The CDR3 loop spans 17 amino acids. Germline CDR1 and CDR2: SGHRS and YFSETQ. This CDR3 reads CASSLSEALTGTDTQYF. The CDR3 bases are TGTGCCAGCAGCTTGTCGGAGGCCCTCACGGGCACAGATACGCAGTATTTT.

This clonotype was recorded at least ten times. The V and J genes are TRBV9 and TRBJ2-1; 8 nucleotides line up with TRBD2. CDR3 length equals 14 residues. V dropped 0 bases and J dropped 9; count of bases not matched to a gene: 5. Germline V gene lookup returns CDR1 SGDLS and CDR2 YYNGEE. CDR3 region: CASSVAAGVSEQFF. In DNA form, the CDR3 reads TGTGCCAGCAGCGTAGCAGCGGGAGTCAGTGAGCAGTTCTTC.

The gene calls are TRBV20-1 and TRBJ2-1; 10 nucleotides match TRBD1. Germline loops: CDR1 DFQATT, CDR2 SNEGSKA (reference sequence). The ends lost 0 bases at V and 5 bases at J; junction bases unmatched: 7. The CDR3 contains 16 residues. The CDR3 here is CSARDPGQGYDNEQFF. The CDR3 DNA sequence: TGCAGTGCTAGAGATCCGGGACAGGGGTACGACAATGAGCAGTTCTTC.

This clonotype was seen a few times. This chain joins TRBV7-2 and TRBJ2-1; possible D gene TRBD2, 7 bases. Per germline, CDR1 SGHTA and CDR2 FQGNSA. This CDR3 has 14 amino acids. V lost 1 base to trimming and J lost 7 bases, with 11 bases between them. CDR3 sequence: CASSLGGGANEQFF. Written as DNA, the CDR3 is TGTGCCAGCAGCTTAGGGGGGGGGGCGAATGAGCAGTTCTTC.

This clonotype appeared many times. V and J are TRBV28 and TRBJ2-1; D not certain. Trimming removed 3 bases from V and 14 bases from J, with 17 bases in between. Germline CDR1 reads MDHEN; CDR2 reads SYDVKM. This CDR3 region has 13 residues. The CDR3 loop reads CASSLEQSLQKFF. CDR3 coding DNA: TGTGCCAGCAGTTTGGAACAGAGCCTTCAAAAGTTCTTC. The full variable domain, its missing parts supplied by reference TRBV28 and TRBJ2-1, is DVKVTQSSRYLVKRTGEKVFLECVQDMDHENMFWYRQDPGLGLRLIYFSYDVKMKEKGDIPEGYSVSREKKERFSLILESASTNQTSMYLCASSLEQSLQKFFGPGTRLTVL.

This clonotype has more than one count but fewer than ten. The rearrangement joins TRBV7-8 to TRBJ2-1; unclear D gene. The germline V and J ends were trimmed by 4 bases and 3 bases, with 10 bases remaining between them. The CDR3 runs to 14 residues. The germline CDR1 and CDR2 sequences are SGHVS and FQNEAQ. The CDR3: CASSSFDGYNEQFF. The CDR3 DNA follows: TGTGCCAGCAGCTCCTTCGATGGCTACAATGAGCAGTTCTTC.

This chain connects TRBV10-1 to TRBJ1-1, with 8 bases matching TRBD1. Germline trimming cut 6 bases from V and 4 bases from J; bases unmatched to any gene: 13. The germline gives CDR1 WNHNN, CDR2 SYGVQD (reference sequence). CDR3 length: 16 residues. The CDR3 DNA reads as TGCGCCAGCAGCGAAAAGACAGGGGAATGGGGCACTGAAGCTTTCTTT. It translates to CASSEKTGEWGTEAFF.

This clonotype was found a few times. This chain uses TRBV15 with TRBJ2-3; D unclear. Looked up from germline, CDR1 is LNHNV and CDR2 is YYDKDF (reference sequence). The ends were cut back, 1 base at V and 5 bases at J, with 4 bases in the middle. This CDR3 region has 12 residues. Here the CDR3 DNA reads TGTGCCACCAGCAGAGTAGGAGATACGCAGTATTTT. Amino acid sequence: CATSRVGDTQYF.

This clonotype was counted at least ten times. The chain employs TRBV27 and TRBJ2-7, with D tentatively TRBD1 or TRBD2 (5 bases each). The germline CDR1 and CDR2 sequences are MNHEY and SMNVEV (reference sequence). Trimming pared 2 bases from V and 7 bases from J, leaving 12 bases between. This CDR3 is 13 amino acids long. The CDR3 sequence is CASSLVRDREQYF. CDR3 DNA sequence: TGTGCCAGCAGTTTAGTCCGGGACCGGGAGCAGTACTTC.

Notes on this clonotype: Since a much larger clone is just one base distant, this may be a read error. The V gene is TRBV28, the J gene TRBJ1-1; no reliable D call. Germline V CDR1 and CDR2: MDHEN, SYDVKM. Between the trimmed V and J ends, which lost 5 bases and 1 base, there was a span of 17 bases. The CDR3 runs to 16 residues. CDR3 loop: CASSPLGRAKNTEAFF. DNA of the CDR3: TGTGCCAGCAGTCCGCTGGGAAGGGCCAAGAACACTGAAGCTTTCTTT.

This clonotype was seen many times. This chain uses TRBV19 with TRBJ1-5; 8 positions agree with TRBD1. Germline V gives CDR1 LNHDA, CDR2 SQIVND (reference sequence). With V trimmed by 7 bases and J by 6 bases, 5 bases remained unmatched. This CDR3 contains 13 residues. The CDR3 sequence is CASTMTGAQPQHF. The DNA of the CDR3 is TGTGCCAGTACCATGACAGGGGCTCAGCCCCAGCATTTT.

A remark on this clonotype: A clone one base away is much larger, so this may be a read error. The chain combines TRBV6-5 with TRBJ2-3; TRBD2 matches at 7 bases. CDR1 is MNHEY, CDR2 SVGAGI, per germline. V shed 0 bases and J 4 bases; nucleotides not matched to a gene: 4. This CDR3 has 15 amino acids. The CDR3 DNA follows: TGTGCCAGCAGTTACTCGCGGGAGAGAGCAGATACGCAGTATTTT. This encodes CASSYSRERADTQYF.

This clonotype was found once. Lacking the conserved final phenylalanine or tryptophan, this CDR3 likely reflects a read error. The chain links TRBV3-1 to TRBJ2-7, with D perhaps matching TRBD1 (6 bases). Germline values: CDR1 LGHDT, CDR2 YNNKEL (reference sequence). The length of the CDR3 is 15 residues. V lost 1 base, J lost 0 bases, and 10 bases lay in between. The CDR3 spells CASSQGTESSYEQYY. The CDR3 bases are TGTGCCAGCAGCCAAGGGACAGAATCCTCCTACGAGCAGTACTAC.

The genes are TRBV6-5 and TRBJ2-1, with 7 bases fitting TRBD2. V lost 0 bases, J lost 3 bases, and 5 bases stayed unmatched. The CDR3 extends over 16 amino acids. Germline V lookup: CDR1 MNHEY, CDR2 SVGAGI. The CDR3: CASSYSKLAIYNEQFF. In nucleotides, the CDR3 is TGTGCCAGCAGTTACTCGAAACTAGCGATCTACAATGAGCAGTTCTTC.

This clonotype has only one observation. A much larger clone differs by one base, so this may be a read error. This CDR3 fails to terminate in the conserved phenylalanine or tryptophan, so it likely reflects a read error. V and J are TRBV12-3 or TRBV12-4 and TRBJ2-1, with a tentative D call TRBD1 (6 bases). The V gene lost 8 bases and the J gene lost 2 bases, with 13 bases spanning the gap. The CDR3 spans 14 residues. The CDR3: CASGRGTPYNEQFS. The CDR3, as DNA: TGTGCCAGCGGTCGTGGGACACCCTACAATGAGCAGTTCTCC.

Turning to this clonotype: Given a much more abundant clone one base away, this may be a read error. V gene TRBV6-1 combines with J gene TRBJ2-7; D is unclear. Germline-derived CDR1 and CDR2 are MNHNS and SASEGT. The CDR3 loop spans 14 amino acids. Trimming left V 4 bases short and J 2 bases short, with 12 bases between. The CDR3 DNA sequence: TGTGCCAGCAGTGGCTGGCAACTGGCCTACGAGCAGTACTTC. This encodes CASSGWQLAYEQYF.

This clonotype was detected a few times. The chain uses TRBV20-1 and TRBJ1-1; D unresolved. The CDR3 is 12 residues long. CDR1 and CDR2 (germline): DFQATT, SNEGSKA (reference sequence). The V gene lost 0 bases and the J gene lost 2 bases, with 4 bases spanning the gap. The CDR3 spells CSARETNTEAFF. DNA of the CDR3: TGCAGTGCTAGAGAAACCAACACTGAAGCTTTCTTT.

In regard to this clonotype: The DNA is omitted, as the CDR3 cannot be located on it reliably, and the CDR3 follows TCRdb's listing. The rearrangement joins TRBV5-1 to TRBJ2-1; the listed D gene, TRBD1, was not tested against the DNA. Per germline, CDR1 SGHRS and CDR2 YFSETQ. Termini included, the CDR3 measures 11 amino acids. The CDR3 protein is CASSFGQGTFF.

This clonotype was detected many times. The J gene is TRBJ2-7, the V gene TRBV28, with TRBD2 matching over 7 bases. V dropped 8 bases and J dropped 3; count of bases not matched to a gene: 16. In germline, CDR1 is MDHEN, CDR2 SYDVKM. This CDR3 is 16 amino acids long. The DNA for the CDR3 is TGTGCCAGCGTCGTGAGCGGCGGGAGCCCCCGCTACGAGCAGTACTTC. It translates to CASVVSGGSPRYEQYF.

The V and J genes are TRBV14 and TRBJ2-7, with TRBD2 matching over 8 bases. The length of the CDR3 is 15 residues. Germline-derived CDR1 and CDR2 are SGHDN and FVKESK. After removal of 1 base from V and 6 bases from J, the junction contained 8 bases not matched to a gene. This CDR3 is CASSQVSGRLSEQYF. The CDR3 DNA follows: TGTGCCAGCAGCCAAGTGAGCGGGAGACTTTCCGAGCAGTACTTC. Full variable domain (remainder filled in from reference TRBV14 and TRBJ2-7): EAGVTQFPSHSVIEKGQTVTLRCDPISGHDNLYWYRRVMGKEIKFLLHFVKESKQDESGMPNNRFLAERTGGTYSTLKVQPAELEDSGVYFCASSQVSGRLSEQYFGPGTRLTVT.

This clonotype occurred many times. This rearrangement joins TRBV27 to TRBJ2-7; TRBD1 aligns across 9 bases. This CDR3 comprises 13 residues. J was trimmed by 5 bases and V by 11 bases; bases with no gene match: 10. Germline CDR1 and CDR2: MNHEY and SMNVEV (reference sequence). The CDR3 sequence: CASKRDRVDEQYF. The CDR3 bases are TGTGCCTCAAAAAGGGACAGGGTCGACGAGCAGTACTTC.

This clonotype was recorded a few times. J is TRBJ2-7 and V is TRBV4-2, with a tentative D call TRBD2 (6 bases). This CDR3 spans 14 amino acids. CDR1 is LGHNA, CDR2 YNFKEQ, per germline. V was cut by 4 bases and J by 3 bases, with 13 bases left in between. This CDR3 is CASSPMGLGYEQYF. CDR3 nucleotides: TGTGCCAGCAGCCCAATGGGACTCGGCTACGAGCAGTACTTC.

The table lists this clonotype with many counts. The V call is TRBV12-3 or TRBV12-4, the J call TRBJ1-4; 8 bases fit TRBD1. V trimming: 6 bases; J trimming: 5 bases; junction bases outside the gene matches: 5. The CDR3 length is 14 residues. CDR3 region: CASSRTGNNEKLFF. CDR3 coding DNA: TGTGCCAGCAGCCGGACAGGGAACAATGAAAAACTGTTTTTT.

This clonotype was observed a handful of times. The chain recombines TRBV6-1 with TRBJ2-5; 11 bases align to TRBD2. Germline CDR1 reads MNHNS; CDR2 reads SASEGT. This CDR3 comprises 14 residues. Trimming at V came to 4 bases and at J to 4 bases, leaving 2 bases not matched to a gene. This chain's CDR3 is CASSAGLAGETQYF. The CDR3 region has the DNA TGTGCCAGCAGTGCCGGACTAGCGGGAGAGACCCAGTACTTC.

This clonotype came up a few times. The rearrangement joins TRBV14 to TRBJ2-2; maybe TRBD1 (6 bases). V lost 4 bases and J 0 bases, leaving 24 bases between the germline ends. Looked up from germline, CDR1 is SGHDN and CDR2 is FVKESK. This CDR3 spans 20 amino acids. CDR3 sequence (DNA): TGTGCCAGCAGCCGATCTATTTTGCGACAGGCGCTTTCGAACACCGGGGAGCTGTTTTTT. Its translation: CASSRSILRQALSNTGELFF.

This clonotype was seen repeatedly, ten times or more. The gene calls are TRBV15 and TRBJ1-2; no reliable D call. The germline V gene has CDR1 LNHNV and CDR2 YYDKDF (reference sequence). V lost 9 bases to trimming and J lost 6 bases, with 11 bases between them. The CDR3 loop spans 11 amino acids. For the CDR3, the DNA is TGTGCCACTCAATCTATGGATGGCTACACCTTC. This codes for CATQSMDGYTF.

This clonotype was observed many times. V usage is TRBV19 and J usage is TRBJ2-3, with D hard to call. CDR1 and CDR2 from the germline V gene are LNHDA and SQIVND (reference sequence). The V end was cut by 6 bases, the J end by 1 base, with 20 bases between. The CDR3 contains 17 residues. The CDR3: CASSPLFRVGGTDTQYF. The CDR3 nucleotides read TGTGCCAGTAGCCCCTTATTTAGGGTTGGGGGCACAGATACGCAGTATTTT. Using reference TRBV19 and TRBJ2-3 for the parts outside the CDR3, the full variable domain is DGGITQSPKYLFRKEGQNVTLSCEQNLNHDAMYWYRQDPGQGLRLIYYSQIVNDFQKGDIAEGYSVSREKKESFPLTVTSAQKNPTAFYLCASSPLFRVGGTDTQYFGPGTRLTVL.